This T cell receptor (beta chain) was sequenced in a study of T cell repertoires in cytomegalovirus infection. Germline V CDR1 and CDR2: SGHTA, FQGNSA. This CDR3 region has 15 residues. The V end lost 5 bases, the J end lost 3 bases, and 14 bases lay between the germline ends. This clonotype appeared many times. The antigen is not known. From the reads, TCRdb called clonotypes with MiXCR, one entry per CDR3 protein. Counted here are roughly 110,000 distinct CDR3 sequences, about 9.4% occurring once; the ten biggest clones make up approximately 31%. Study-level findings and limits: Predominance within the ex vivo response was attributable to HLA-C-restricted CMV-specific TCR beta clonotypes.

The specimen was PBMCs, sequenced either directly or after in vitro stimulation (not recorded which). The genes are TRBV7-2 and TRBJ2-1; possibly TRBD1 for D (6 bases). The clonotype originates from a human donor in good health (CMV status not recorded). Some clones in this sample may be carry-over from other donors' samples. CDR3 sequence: CASSPTGHLYNEQFF. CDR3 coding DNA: TGTGCCAGCAGCCCCACGGGACATCTCTACAATGAGCAGTTCTTC.